This T cell receptor (beta chain) was documented in a study of T cell responses to AZD1222 COVID-19 vaccine. On the study more broadly: Both about-4-week and about-12-week second-dose recipients were combined. Overall study results and limits: Donors were mostly white British, more females; clonal diversity possibly underestimated. Elevations in Spike-specific TCR breadth and depth followed administration of two AZD1222 doses. Samples come after the peak T cell response, not at day 14.

The CDR3 is 18 amino acids. In regard to this clone: What it recognizes is unknown.

Assay: immunoSEQ multiplex PCR; the TCRdb copy retains only in-frame clones and omits some. The repertoire consists of about 150,000 clones, with 90% occurring once and the leading ten covering approximately 1.8%. The sequences come from peripheral blood, collected on day 0 of AZD1222 vaccination. The chain recombines TRBV21-1 with TRBJ1-1; the D call of TRBD1 is as the table states it, not checked on the DNA. TRBV21-1 is reported as a pseudogene. The receptor comes from an adult in good health. The CDR3 coding sequence is TGTGCCAGCAGCAAAGTGGCCCGGGACAAACTTCTTACGGGTGAAGCTTTCTTT. Protein sequence: CASSKVARDKLLTGEAFF.